Listed below are T cell receptor beta chains from one sample, sequenced in a study of regulatory T cells in long-lasting Graves disease. TCRdb called the multiplex PCR reads again in MiXCR, with one record for every CDR3 protein. The repertoire holds roughly 420,000 distinct CDR3 sequences, with about a sixth as singletons. These same records also appear under a second study, on T cells in Graves' hyperthyroidism and ophthalmopathy.

This sample comprised peripheral blood mononuclear cells (PBMCs), obtained at new diagnosis, from a patient treated with antithyroid drugs. The source of these receptors is a young woman with Graves disease. CDR3s include the opening cysteine and the closing phenylalanine or tryptophan. D genes are given only for firm matches. For some rows the clone size is stated as once, few or many, or as a class when expanded; others skip it.

size,D,V,J,CDR3,DNA
many,TRBD1,TRBV30,TRBJ1-2,CAWSGQGALFNYGYTF,TGTGCCTGGAGTGGGCAGGGGGCATTGTTTAACTATGGCTACACCTTC
many,.,TRBV20-1,TRBJ2-1,CSAPEGAGTYNEQFF,TGCAGTGCCCCAGAGGGAGCGGGTACCTACAATGAGCAGTTCTTC
many,.,TRBV2,TRBJ1-2,CASLTAALGALNYGYTF,TGTGCCAGCCTAACTGCAGCCCTGGGGGCCCTTAACTATGGCTACACCTTC
many,.,TRBV7-9,TRBJ1-1,CATLMYTEAFF,TGTGCCACCCTCATGTACACTGAAGCTTTCTTT
.,.,TRBV9,TRBJ2-1,CASSVEGLPYNDQFF,TGTGCCAGCAGCGTAGAAGGACTTCCCTACAATGATCAGTTCTTC
many,.,TRBV20-1,TRBJ2-1,CSARAPGTPNTNEQFF,TGCAGTGCTAGAGCTCCCGGGACTCCTAATACCAATGAGCAGTTCTTC
few,.,TRBV19,TRBJ1-5,CASSIRYSDLQPQHF,TGTGCCAGTAGTATCCGGTATAGCGATCTTCAGCCCCAGCATTTT
many,TRBD2,TRBV20-1,TRBJ2-1,CSLQPPAGTRSEQFF,TGCAGTCTGCAACCACCCGCCGGGACTAGGAGTGAGCAGTTCTTC
.,.,TRBV27,TRBJ2-1,CASSLGWGPYNEQFF,TGTGCCAGCAGTTTAGGGTGGGGACCCTACAATGAGCAGTTCTTC
few,TRBD1,TRBV29-1,TRBJ1-2,CSVEATPQTGGSSGYGYTF,TGCAGCGTTGAGGCGACCCCGCAGACAGGGGGCTCTTCTGGCTATGGCTACACCTTC
many,.,TRBV28,TRBJ1-1,CASRTLGGVPNTEAFF,TGTGCCAGCAGAACACTAGGTGGGGTCCCGAACACTGAAGCTTTCTTT
.,.,TRBV12-3/TRBV12-4,TRBJ2-1,CASSLRGLAPYEQFF,TGTGCCAGCAGTTTAAGGGGGCTAGCGCCCTATGAGCAGTTCTTC
.,.,TRBV27,TRBJ2-7,CASSLGQRSYEQYF,TGTGCCAGCAGTTTAGGACAAAGATCCTACGAGCAGTACTTC
many,.,TRBV11-2,TRBJ2-1,CASGPRGMNEQFF,TGTGCCAGCGGCCCCCGAGGGATGAATGAGCAGTTCTTC
many,TRBD1,TRBV20-1,TRBJ1-1,CSARTGQGVSEAFF,TGCAGTGCTAGGACAGGACAGGGAGTCTCTGAAGCTTTCTTT
.,.,TRBV14,TRBJ1-1,CASSQEWGTEAFF,TGTGCCAGCAGCCAAGAATGGGGCACTGAAGCTTTCTTT
.,.,TRBV7-2,TRBJ1-2,CASSRTTGSRGYTF,TGTGCCAGCAGCCGAACTACAGGGTCTCGTGGCTACACCTTC
many,.,TRBV6-1,TRBJ1-5,CASQDRSGEPQHF,TGTGCCAGCCAGGACCGCAGCGGGGAGCCCCAGCATTTT
many,TRBD2,TRBV28,TRBJ2-6,CASSTSGRGLGANVLTF,TGTGCCAGCAGTACTAGCGGGAGAGGACTTGGGGCCAACGTCCTGACTTTC
many,TRBD1,TRBV12-3/TRBV12-4,TRBJ2-5,CASRRRDRAQETQYF,TGTGCCAGCAGACGCCGGGACAGGGCTCAAGAGACCCAGTACTTC
.,.,TRBV7-9,TRBJ1-2,CASSSWTDAPNGYTF,TGTGCCAGCAGCTCTTGGACTGACGCGCCCAATGGCTACACCTTC
many,.,TRBV28,TRBJ2-1,CASSFRFHEQFF,TGTGCCAGCAGTTTCAGGTTCCATGAGCAGTTCTTC
many,TRBD2,TRBV5-1,TRBJ2-5,CASSNGLAGGPTIETQYF,TGCGCCAGCAGCAACGGACTAGCGGGAGGGCCGACTATCGAGACCCAGTACTTC
few,.,TRBV27,TRBJ1-5,CASSLTRRAHQPQHF,TGTGCCAGCAGTTTAACCCGAAGGGCCCATCAGCCCCAGCATTTT
many,TRBD1,TRBV20-1,TRBJ2-4,CSARVGTGGNIQYF,TGCAGTGCTAGAGTCGGGACAGGGGGAAACATTCAGTACTTC
many,.,TRBV30,TRBJ2-3,CAWSVHGDTQYF,TGTGCCTGGAGTGTACACGGAGATACGCAGTATTTT
few,TRBD1,TRBV7-9,TRBJ2-7,CASSLTTSGTGRQEQYF,TGTGCCAGCAGCTTAACCACCTCCGGGACAGGCCGACAGGAGCAGTACTTC
.,TRBD1,TRBV7-9,TRBJ2-7,CASSWDSLEQYF,TGTGCCAGCAGCTGGGACAGTCTCGAGCAGTACTTC
few,.,TRBV20-1,TRBJ2-3,CSASLAATDTQYF,TGCAGTGCTAGTTTAGCGGCGACAGATACGCAGTATTTT
few,TRBD1,TRBV7-9,TRBJ1-4,CASSLVGQGDEKLFF,TGTGCCAGCAGCTTAGTGGGACAGGGAGATGAAAAACTGTTTTTT
many,TRBD1,TRBV7-9,TRBJ2-1,CASSSSGTGDNEQFF,TGTGCCAGCAGCTCCTCCGGGACAGGGGACAATGAGCAGTTCTTC
many,.,TRBV3-1,TRBJ2-5,CASSPGTRQETQYF,TGTGCCAGCAGCCCGGGGACGAGACAAGAGACCCAGTACTTC
many,.,TRBV11-2,TRBJ2-3,CASSLGVGYRTDTQYF,TGTGCCAGCAGCTTAGGGGTCGGATACCGCACAGATACGCAGTATTTT
many,.,TRBV7-8,TRBJ1-2,CASSPRRDTIGGYTF,TGTGCCAGCAGCCCAAGGAGGGACACAATAGGAGGCTACACCTTC
.,.,TRBV12-3/TRBV12-4,TRBJ1-5,CASSLGRPQHF,TGTGCCAGCAGTTTGGGCCGGCCCCAGCATTTT
few,.,TRBV18,TRBJ2-1,CASSRPLRDEQFF,TGTGCCAGCTCACGGCCCCTTCGGGATGAGCAGTTCTTC
many,TRBD2,TRBV7-9,TRBJ2-1,CASSLGAGVAWQFF,TGTGCCAGCAGCTTAGGAGCGGGAGTGGCTTGGCAGTTCTTC
few,.,TRBV6-2/TRBV6-3,TRBJ2-1,CASSYSNPGSSYNEQFF,TGTGCCAGCAGTTACAGCAACCCTGGAAGCTCCTACAATGAGCAGTTCTTC
.,TRBD1,TRBV7-2,TRBJ2-3,CASSSGGVRRTDTQYF,TGTGCCAGCAGCTCAGGGGGTGTTAGGAGAACAGATACGCAGTATTTT
.,.,TRBV19,TRBJ1-5,CASKKGVQPQHF,TGTGCCAGTAAGAAGGGGGTTCAGCCCCAGCATTTT
many,TRBD2,TRBV3-1,TRBJ2-2,CASTPGREGHGELFF,TGTGCCAGCACCCCGGGGCGGGAGGGCCACGGGGAGCTGTTTTTT